Below, 13 T cell receptor beta chains from the same sample are listed, as sequenced in a study of T cell clonotyping in hematopoietic cell transplantation. Sequencing was performed with immunoSEQ multiplex PCR; in TCRdb, only in-frame clones are kept and a portion is missing. The top ten hold less than 20% of the sample, which has about 6,500 clones, 95% to 97% seen once. Described time point: recipient sample about 28 days before transplant, after cytoreduction. The source was peripheral blood mononuclear cells, collected before stem cell transplant. These receptors originate from an older man with acute myeloid leukemia. Some clones in this sample may be carry-over from other donors' samples.

The chain has TRBV30 and TRBJ1-5, with a possible D match to TRBD1 (6 bases). V gave up 1 base and J gave up 5 bases, with 12 bases separating them. Germline V gene sequence: CDR1 GTSNPN, CDR2 SVGIG (reference sequence). The CDR3 length is 14 residues. CDR3 loop: CAWSEGEHHQPQHF. The DNA of the CDR3 is TGTGCCTGGAGTGAGGGGGAGCACCATCAGCCCCAGCATTTT.

The V and J genes are TRBV19 and TRBJ1-1; 7 bases agree with TRBD1. Trimming at V came to 5 bases and at J to 6 bases, leaving 12 bases not matched to a gene. CDR3 length: 15 residues. Per germline, CDR1 LNHDA and CDR2 SQIVND (reference sequence). The CDR3 loop is CASSPRQGLDAEAFF. The CDR3 DNA reads TGTGCCAGTAGTCCCCGACAGGGACTTGACGCTGAAGCTTTCTTT.

For the CDR3, the DNA is TGTGCCAGCCGCCCGCAGGGGGCAAGCGGGGAGCTGTTTTTT. This codes for CASRPQGASGELFF. The V and J genes are TRBV6-4 and TRBJ2-2, with 8 bases lining up with TRBD1. The CDR3 covers 14 residues. From germline, CDR1 is MRHNA and CDR2 SNTAGT. V trimming: 8 bases; J trimming: 7 bases; junction bases outside the gene matches: 9.

The chain employs TRBV6-5 and TRBJ1-2; possibly TRBD1 for D (6 bases). CDR1 and CDR2 from the germline V gene are MNHEY and SVGAGI. V was shortened by 6 bases and J by 5 bases, with 19 bases between the two germline ends. This CDR3 spans 15 amino acids. The CDR3 sequence: CASREPGRGAYGYTF. In DNA form, the CDR3 reads TGTGCCAGCAGAGAACCGGGCAGGGGAGCTTATGGCTACACCTTC.

The V gene is TRBV4-3, the J gene TRBJ2-2; the D gene is possibly TRBD1 (5 bases). CDR1 is LGHNA, CDR2 YSLEER, per germline. The length of the CDR3 is 13 residues. The V and J ends lost 2 bases and 7 bases respectively, with 8 bases between them. The CDR3 DNA reads TGCGCCAGCAGCCAACTAGGGGTCGGGGAGCTGTTTTTT. It is translated as CASSQLGVGELFF.

The chain couples TRBV5-6 to TRBJ2-3; D possibly corresponds to TRBD2 (6 bases). This CDR3 is built from 15 residues. Germline lookup yields CDR1 SGHDT and CDR2 YYEEEE. V lost 4 bases and J 1 base, leaving 13 bases between the germline ends. CDR3 residues: CASSPGGPGTDTQYF. The DNA of the CDR3 is TGTGCCAGCAGCCCCGGAGGGCCGGGCACAGATACGCAGTATTTT.

The chain links TRBV2 to TRBJ1-2; 7 bases line up with TRBD1. Trimming took 6 bases from V and 5 from J; bases not matched to a gene: 9. Germline V gene lookup returns CDR1 SNHLY and CDR2 FYNNEI. This CDR3 is 14 amino acids long. CDR3 bases: TGTGCCAGCAGAACAGGGGAGAGAGAGTATGGCTACACCTTC. Protein product: CASRTGEREYGYTF.

The J gene is TRBJ1-1, the V gene TRBV29-1; D unresolved. The CDR3 length is 12 residues. Germline V gene lookup returns CDR1 SQVTM and CDR2 ANQGSEA. Trimming took off 4 bases at V and 0 bases at J, with 6 bases between the two ends. This CDR3 is CSVVEVNTEAFF. The CDR3 DNA is TGCAGCGTTGTCGAGGTGAACACTGAAGCTTTCTTT.

This clone was observed a single time. CDR3 nucleotides: TGTGCCAGCAGTGTACTCCCCCGGACGGGGAGCGGGGCGGAGCAGTTCTTC. Its protein product is CASSVLPRTGSGAEQFF. The rearrangement uses TRBV6-1 and TRBJ2-1; 7 bases align to TRBD2. This CDR3 contains 17 residues. V lost 4 bases to trimming and J lost 10 bases; unmatched junction nucleotides: 19. The germline V gene encodes CDR1 MNHNS and CDR2 SASEGT.

This chain joins TRBV29-1 and TRBJ2-7, with 10 positions matching TRBD2. With 5 bases clipped from V and 7 bases from J, the junction kept 2 bases outside the gene matches. From germline, CDR1 is SQVTM and CDR2 ANQGSEA. The CDR3 sequence is 11 residues long. This chain's CDR3 is CSVPSGREQYF. The CDR3 DNA is TGCAGCGTTCCTAGCGGGAGAGAGCAGTACTTC.

This rearrangement joins TRBV11-3 to TRBJ2-7, with D uncertain. Trimming removed 3 bases from V and 6 bases from J, with 9 bases in between. This CDR3 spans 12 amino acids. The germline gives CDR1 SGHNT, CDR2 YENEEA. Written as DNA, the CDR3 is TGTGCCAGCAGCTTCCATCTCACCGAGCAGTACTTC. This sequence encodes CASSFHLTEQYF.

The rearrangement uses TRBV5-1 and TRBJ1-2, with D tentatively TRBD1 (6 bases). The CDR3 totals 15 residues. Trimming left V 0 bases short and J 2 bases short, with 11 bases between. In germline, CDR1 is SGHRS, CDR2 YFSETQ. The CDR3 sequence: CASSLGGGGNYGYTF. The CDR3 DNA reads TGCGCCAGCAGCTTGGGTGGAGGGGGAAACTATGGCTACACCTTC.

CDR3 sequence: CAWSGRVNYGYTF. The CDR3 DNA reads TGTGCCTGGAGTGGGCGGGTTAACTATGGCTACACCTTC. This chain connects TRBV30 to TRBJ1-2; D not resolved. Germline CDR1 GTSNPN, CDR2 SVGIG (reference sequence). The V end was cut by 1 base, the J end by 1 base, with 7 bases between. CDR3 size: 13 residues.